The 13 T cell receptor beta chains below all came from one sample that was sequenced in a study of blood T cells in healthy people across ages. A second 7 to 11 cycle PCR used barcoded and J-beta primers. One entry per CDR3 protein, called by TCRdb with MiXCR from the 5' RACE reads. The sample consists of around 800,000 distinct CDR3 sequences, approximately 67% of them appearing once. Sequenced sample: blood. These receptors were collected from a man aged 25 to 45 in good health.

The chain is built from TRBV20-1 and TRBJ2-7; 7 bases fit TRBD1. Near its end, the DNA agrees better with TRBJ2-5, so the J call may be wrong. There are 14 residues in the CDR3. The germline V gene has CDR1 DFQATT and CDR2 SNEGSKA (reference sequence). CDR3 sequence (DNA): TGCAGTGCTAAGGGACCCAGGGGGTCCGAGACCCAGTACTTC. Translated, it gives CSAKGPRGSETQYF.

The chain is built from TRBV11-1 and TRBJ2-1; D possibly corresponds to TRBD1 (6 bases). Germline-derived CDR1 and CDR2 are SGHAT and FQDESV (reference sequence). The V and J ends lost 6 bases and 13 bases respectively, with 19 bases between them. CDR3 size: 13 residues. This chain's CDR3 is CASSRGGKETQFF. In DNA, the CDR3 is TGTGCCAGCAGTCGAGGGGGTAAGGAGACCCAGTTCTTC.

The CDR3 loop is CASSQEQGVDNEQFF. CDR3 sequence (DNA): TGCGCCAGCAGCCAAGAACAGGGGGTGGACAATGAGCAGTTCTTC. V is TRBV4-3 and J is TRBJ2-1; 8 bases are a match to TRBD1. The V and J ends lost 0 bases and 5 bases, in that order; junction bases with no gene match: 3. CDR3 size: 15 residues. In germline, CDR1 is LGHNA, CDR2 YSLEER.

The chain recombines TRBV2 with TRBJ1-1; no clear D. Trimming removed 5 bases from V and 1 base from J, with 14 bases in between. The CDR3 runs 15 residues. Per the germline V gene, CDR1 is SNHLY and CDR2 is FYNNEI. The CDR3 DNA follows: TGTGCCAGCAGTCGAAGATGGCAGGCGAACACTGAAGCTTTCTTT. Encoded protein: CASSRRWQANTEAFF.

This clonotype was counted a few times. The chain links TRBV6-2 or TRBV6-3 to TRBJ2-3; 8 bases are shared with TRBD1. The V and J ends lost 6 bases and 1 base, in that order; junction bases with no gene match: 9. CDR3 length equals 16 residues. Germline V lookup: CDR1 MNHEY, CDR2 SVGEGT. The CDR3 sequence is CASSNNPGQGTDTQYF. The DNA for the CDR3 is TGTGCCAGCAGCAATAATCCGGGACAGGGCACAGATACGCAGTATTTT.

The CDR3 region is CASSLETSGLSPGQFF. The CDR3 bases are TGCGCCAGCAGCCTGGAGACTAGCGGACTCTCCCCGGGGCAGTTCTTC. The chain carries TRBV5-1 and TRBJ2-1, with 9 positions matching TRBD2. Unmatched junction bases numbered 17, after V lost 4 bases and J lost 12 bases. Germline assignment: CDR1 SGHRS and CDR2 YFSETQ. CDR3 size: 16 residues.

The chain is built from TRBV28 and TRBJ2-1; a weak D match, TRBD2 (5 bases). The CDR3 spans 13 residues. Germline CDR1 MDHEN, CDR2 SYDVKM. V was shortened by 3 bases and J by 8 bases, with 11 bases between the two germline ends. In DNA form, the CDR3 reads TGTGCCAGCAGTTTCCTGGGAGTACATGAGCAGTTCTTC. Amino acids: CASSFLGVHEQFF. The full variable domain, in which reference TRBV28 and TRBJ2-1 provide the parts outside the CDR3, is DVKVTQSSRYLVKRTGEKVFLECVQDMDHENMFWYRQDPGLGLRLIYFSYDVKMKEKGDIPEGYSVSREKKERFSLILESASTNQTSMYLCASSFLGVHEQFFGPGTRLTVL.

The V gene is TRBV29-1, the J gene TRBJ1-1, with a possible D match to TRBD1 (5 bases). Germline V CDR1 and CDR2: SQVTM, ANQGSEA. Trimming stripped 4 bases from V and 5 bases from J, with 5 bases between. The CDR3 sequence is 10 residues long. CDR3 coding DNA: TGCAGCGTTGCAGGGACTGAAGCTTTCTTT. Its protein product is CSVAGTEAFF.

V is TRBV5-1 and J is TRBJ2-3, with D possibly TRBD2 on 5 matching bases. Germline assignment: CDR1 SGHRS and CDR2 YFSETQ. V was clipped by 0 bases and J by 7 bases, with 12 bases between them. This CDR3 has 14 amino acids. The CDR3, as DNA: TGCGCCAGCAGCTTGGGTTTAGCGACCAATACGCAGTATTTT. Translation: CASSLGLATNTQYF.

The table lists this clonotype with a count of one. V and J are TRBV11-1 and TRBJ1-6, with no clear D. V lost 6 bases, J lost 8 bases, and 17 bases lay in between. This CDR3 spans 15 amino acids. In germline, CDR1 is SGHAT, CDR2 FQDESV (reference sequence). CDR3 in amino acids: CASSPERAVHSPLHF. Written as DNA, the CDR3 is TGTGCCAGCAGTCCTGAACGGGCCGTTCATTCACCCCTCCACTTT.

The chain uses TRBV4-2 and TRBJ2-1, with 9 positions matching TRBD1. The CDR3 loop spans 17 amino acids. Germline trimming cut 0 bases from V and 5 bases from J; bases unmatched to any gene: 8. Germline V gene data show CDR1 as LGHNA and CDR2 as YNFKEQ. CDR3: CASSQEGTGTGNNEQFF. The CDR3 nucleotides are TGTGCCAGCAGCCAAGAGGGCACCGGGACAGGGAACAATGAGCAGTTCTTC.

This chain uses TRBV29-1 with TRBJ2-1; 7 positions agree with TRBD1. Germline values: CDR1 SQVTM, CDR2 ANQGSEA. The CDR3 contains 14 residues. Trimming took 7 bases from V and 0 from J; bases not matched to a gene: 6. The CDR3 DNA reads TGCAGCGGTCACAGGGGAAGCTCCTACAATGAGCAGTTCTTC. This sequence encodes CSGHRGSSYNEQFF.

This chain joins TRBV20-1 and TRBJ2-6; 8 bases map to TRBD2. V shed 3 bases and J 2 bases; nucleotides not matched to a gene: 0. Germline CDR1 DFQATT, CDR2 SNEGSKA (reference sequence). This CDR3 is 14 amino acids long. The CDR3 is CSASGGAGANVLTF. DNA for the CDR3: TGCAGTGCTAGCGGGGGGGCTGGGGCCAACGTCCTGACTTTC.